Shown below are 12 T cell receptor beta chains from a single sample sequenced in a study of T cell responses to AZD1222 COVID-19 vaccine. The assay was immunoSEQ multiplex PCR, and TCRdb's table has in-frame clones only and misses some. The sample lists 100,000 to 150,000 clones; roughly 90% were seen once. Sequencing was performed on peripheral blood, taken 28 days after the second AZD1222 dose. These receptors were obtained from an adult who received the AZD1222 COVID-19 vaccine.

The chain's CDR3 is CASSLRAGRNTEAFF. The CDR3 bases are TGTGCCAGCAGCCTAAGGGCCGGGAGGAACACTGAAGCTTTCTTT. This chain uses TRBV2 with TRBJ1-1; D is uncertain. The germline CDR1 and CDR2 sequences are SNHLY and FYNNEI. Trimming took 6 bases from V and 1 from J, leaving 15 bases between them. CDR3 length: 15 residues.

The J gene is TRBJ1-2, the V gene TRBV2; 8 nucleotides align to TRBD1. V was pared by 6 bases and J by 8 bases, with 8 bases of the junction left unmatched. The CDR3 runs 13 residues. Per germline, CDR1 SNHLY and CDR2 FYNNEI. The CDR3 nucleotides are TGTGCCAGCAGGTGGACAGGGCTGGGGGGCTACACCTTC. This encodes CASRWTGLGGYTF. Full variable domain (outside the CDR3, taken from reference TRBV2 and TRBJ1-2): EPEVTQTPSHQVTQMGQEVILRCVPISNHLYFYWYRQILGQKVEFLVSFYNNEISEKSEIFDDQFSVERPDGSNFTLKIRSTKLEDSAMYFCASRWTGLGGYTFGSGTRLTVV.

CDR3: CASSRRQGAGNTIYF. CDR3 bases: TGTGCCAGCAGCAGAAGACAGGGGGCTGGAAACACCATATATTTT. This sequence joins TRBV5-6 and TRBJ1-3; 9 bases are a match to TRBD1. The CDR3 loop spans 15 amino acids. V shed 4 bases and J 2 bases; nucleotides not matched to a gene: 4. Germline V lookup: CDR1 SGHDT, CDR2 YYEEEE.

V gene TRBV6-5 combines with J gene TRBJ1-2, with D perhaps TRBD1 (6 bases). Looked up from germline, CDR1 is MNHEY and CDR2 is SVGAGI. Trimming shortened V by 10 bases and J by 6 bases, and 21 bases separated the two germline ends. The CDR3 spans 14 residues. The CDR3 DNA reads TGTGCCACTAACCAATACAGGGATCTTGATGGCTACACCTTC. Translating it yields CATNQYRDLDGYTF.

The rearrangement links TRBV9 to TRBJ2-2; 8 nucleotides align to TRBD1. Germline loops: CDR1 SGDLS, CDR2 YYNGEE. J lost 4 bases, V lost 7 bases, and 9 bases had no gene match. The CDR3 has 15 amino acids. The CDR3 protein is CASQGAGSSTGELFF. Here the CDR3 DNA reads TGTGCCAGCCAGGGGGCAGGGTCGAGCACCGGGGAGCTGTTTTTT.

V and J are TRBV6-5 and TRBJ1-5; D gene unclear. Germline CDR1 MNHEY, CDR2 SVGAGI. Trimming shortened V by 0 bases and J by 3 bases, and 12 bases separated the two germline ends. This CDR3 has 16 residues. CDR3 region: CASSYSRIPLNQPQHF. The CDR3 DNA reads TGTGCCAGCAGTTACTCGAGGATTCCTCTCAATCAGCCCCAGCATTTT.

The chain is built from TRBV2 and TRBJ1-5; D is possibly TRBD1 (5 bases). This CDR3 spans 15 amino acids. Germline values: CDR1 SNHLY, CDR2 FYNNEI. V was shortened by 7 bases and J by 2 bases, with 15 bases between the two germline ends. The CDR3 DNA follows: TGTGCCAGCACCAAGACGGGGCGAGGCAATCAGCCCCAGCATTTT. Protein sequence: CASTKTGRGNQPQHF. Using reference TRBV2 and TRBJ1-5 for the parts outside the CDR3, the full variable domain is EPEVTQTPSHQVTQMGQEVILRCVPISNHLYFYWYRQILGQKVEFLVSFYNNEISEKSEIFDDQFSVERPDGSNFTLKIRSTKLEDSAMYFCASTKTGRGNQPQHFGDGTRLSIL.

This clone occurred once. The chain joins TRBV7-2 to TRBJ2-7, with 7 bases aligning to TRBD1. CDR3 size: 15 residues. Germline V lookup: CDR1 SGHTA, CDR2 FQGNSA. J lost 3 bases, V lost 5 bases, and 10 bases had no gene match. DNA for the CDR3: TGTGCCAGCAGCCCGAGGACAGGCTCCTACTACGAGCAGTACTTC. Protein: CASSPRTGSYYEQYF.

The chain links TRBV27 to TRBJ2-7; tentative D call: TRBD2 (6 bases). This CDR3 is built from 13 residues. Germline V gene lookup returns CDR1 MNHEY and CDR2 SMNVEV (reference sequence). V shed 6 bases and J shed 4 bases, with 13 bases lying between them. CDR3 loop: CASRYSGEYEQYF. CDR3 coding DNA: TGTGCCAGCAGGTATAGCGGCGAATACGAGCAGTACTTC.

The V call is TRBV14, the J call TRBJ1-2; D unclear. Germline CDR1 is SGHDN and CDR2 is FVKESK. The CDR3 contains 15 residues. Trimming took 0 bases from V and 4 from J, leaving 12 bases between them. CDR3 region: CASSQERLAVYGYTF. The DNA of the CDR3 is TGTGCCAGCAGCCAAGAGAGGCTGGCAGTCTATGGCTACACCTTC.

The chain joins TRBV5-5 to TRBJ1-5; D is undetermined. The CDR3 has 15 residues. Trimming removed 4 bases from V and 5 bases from J, with 16 bases in between. In germline, CDR1 is SGHKS, CDR2 YYEKEE (reference sequence). CDR3 DNA sequence: TGTGCCAGCAGCCCGGATAGCTTCCCGGATCAGCCCCAGCATTTT. Its translation is CASSPDSFPDQPQHF.

The rearrangement links TRBV14 to TRBJ2-7; 11 bases are shared with TRBD2. Germline loops: CDR1 SGHDN, CDR2 FVKESK. This CDR3 contains 14 residues. V shed 4 bases and J 10 bases; nucleotides not matched to a gene: 9. CDR3 loop: CASSLTSGSLPQYF. In DNA, the CDR3 is TGTGCCAGCAGCCTTACTAGCGGGAGCCTCCCTCAGTACTTC. Full variable domain (remainder filled in from reference TRBV14 and TRBJ2-7): EAGVTQFPSHSVIEKGQTVTLRCDPISGHDNLYWYRRVMGKEIKFLLHFVKESKQDESGMPNNRFLAERTGGTYSTLKVQPAELEDSGVYFCASSLTSGSLPQYFGPGTRLTVT.